The rows below give T cell receptor beta chains drawn from one sample of a study of preoperative IRX-2 immunotherapy in early breast cancer. Repertoires were generated with immunoSEQ multiplex PCR, while TCRdb's copy carries only in-frame clones and drops some. Among roughly 27,000 clones listed, 70% to 85% were seen once. Collection of the sample occurred from a patient treated with IRX-2 immunotherapy. The receptors come from a human donor with breast cancer. The conserved cysteine and the conserved F or W are not part of the CDR3 here. Fields, in order: V gene, D gene, J gene, CDR3 protein. D genes are given only for firm matches.

v_gene: TRBV25-1; d_gene: -; j_gene: TRBJ2-7; CDR3aa: ASRNPGPGVGEQY
v_gene: TRBV18; d_gene: TRBD1; j_gene: TRBJ1-1; CDR3aa: ASSLGQGNTEAF
v_gene: TRBV6-8; d_gene: TRBD1; j_gene: TRBJ1-5; CDR3aa: AISESLRGQGSQPQH
v_gene: TRBV7-6; d_gene: TRBD2; j_gene: TRBJ2-2; CDR3aa: ASRALAGAGGELF
v_gene: TRBV6-8; d_gene: -; j_gene: TRBJ2-5; CDR3aa: AIRRGDFGQQETQY
v_gene: TRBV5-1; d_gene: -; j_gene: TRBJ1-1; CDR3aa: ASSLAGIPNTEAF
v_gene: TRBV6-8; d_gene: -; j_gene: TRBJ2-2; CDR3aa: ASTRGTGELF
v_gene: TRBV5-1; d_gene: -; j_gene: TRBJ2-1; CDR3aa: ASSLAIWGFSYNEQF
v_gene: TRBV23-1; d_gene: TRBD2; j_gene: TRBJ2-7; CDR3aa: ASSLVTSGPSYEQY
v_gene: TRBV29-1; d_gene: -; j_gene: TRBJ1-1; CDR3aa: SVEDTGLGTEAF
v_gene: TRBV9; d_gene: -; j_gene: TRBJ1-2; CDR3aa: ASSVGRGSYGYT
v_gene: TRBV11-3; d_gene: TRBD1; j_gene: TRBJ1-6; CDR3aa: ASSLGTGRAPLH
v_gene: TRBV6-8; d_gene: -; j_gene: TRBJ1-5; CDR3aa: ASSYSRGQPQH
v_gene: TRBV5-1; d_gene: -; j_gene: TRBJ1-2; CDR3aa: ASSLALAGKGGYT
v_gene: TRBV6-4; d_gene: -; j_gene: TRBJ2-7; CDR3aa: ASSYSTGLAYEQY
v_gene: TRBV23-1; d_gene: -; j_gene: TRBJ2-4; CDR3aa: ASSQDPRLLAKNIQY
v_gene: TRBV19; d_gene: -; j_gene: TRBJ1-2; CDR3aa: ASRKRGLANYGYT
v_gene: TRBV18; d_gene: -; j_gene: TRBJ2-6; CDR3aa: ASSPNGVGGANVLT
v_gene: TRBV15; d_gene: -; j_gene: TRBJ1-1; CDR3aa: ATSRDQAGRGTEAF
v_gene: TRBV19; d_gene: TRBD1; j_gene: TRBJ2-2; CDR3aa: ASATGDPGELF
v_gene: TRBV5-1; d_gene: TRBD1; j_gene: TRBJ1-1; CDR3aa: ASSPDRTGAYMSEAF
v_gene: TRBV29-1; d_gene: -; j_gene: TRBJ2-1; CDR3aa: SVAGRTLYNEQF
v_gene: TRBV11-3; d_gene: TRBD2; j_gene: TRBJ2-7; CDR3aa: ASSFRRGKAGGMPDEQY
v_gene: TRBV12-5; d_gene: -; j_gene: TRBJ2-1; CDR3aa: ASGLWGEVEQF
v_gene: TRBV29-1; d_gene: -; j_gene: TRBJ2-1; CDR3aa: SVEGLKEYNEQF
v_gene: TRBV11-3; d_gene: -; j_gene: TRBJ1-2; CDR3aa: ASSWGPTPNYGYT
v_gene: TRBV28; d_gene: -; j_gene: TRBJ2-7; CDR3aa: ASSYGGDYEQY
v_gene: TRBV11-3; d_gene: -; j_gene: TRBJ1-1; CDR3aa: ASSVLPLLTEAF
v_gene: TRBV28; d_gene: -; j_gene: TRBJ2-7; CDR3aa: ASRTGQYNSYEQY
v_gene: TRBV11-3; d_gene: -; j_gene: TRBJ1-5; CDR3aa: ASSLDGYSNQPQH
v_gene: TRBV6-8; d_gene: -; j_gene: TRBJ1-3; CDR3aa: ASSVFDGGSGNTIY
v_gene: TRBV11-3; d_gene: -; j_gene: TRBJ2-7; CDR3aa: ASSLNRGGYEQY
v_gene: TRBV5-1; d_gene: TRBD2; j_gene: TRBJ2-1; CDR3aa: ASGSGGPAKEQF
v_gene: TRBV5-1; d_gene: -; j_gene: TRBJ2-5; CDR3aa: ASSRQGENQETQY
v_gene: TRBV28; d_gene: TRBD1; j_gene: TRBJ2-3; CDR3aa: ASSLGQGAVDTQY
v_gene: TRBV6-8; d_gene: -; j_gene: TRBJ2-5; CDR3aa: ASSPRGYQETQY
v_gene: TRBV18; d_gene: -; j_gene: TRBJ1-2; CDR3aa: ASSPTPYGYT
v_gene: TRBV5-1; d_gene: TRBD1; j_gene: TRBJ2-1; CDR3aa: ASSLRDRGLNEQF
v_gene: TRBV11-3; d_gene: -; j_gene: TRBJ1-2; CDR3aa: ASSLLGVNYGYT
v_gene: TRBV6-8; d_gene: -; j_gene: TRBJ1-2; CDR3aa: ASSYGRQGRGYT
v_gene: TRBV11-3; d_gene: -; j_gene: TRBJ1-6; CDR3aa: ASSFKARSSPLH
v_gene: TRBV19; d_gene: TRBD1; j_gene: TRBJ2-3; CDR3aa: ASSRGSGGYQSTDTQY
v_gene: TRBV18; d_gene: -; j_gene: TRBJ1-2; CDR3aa: ASSPIGARVNT
v_gene: TRBV11-3; d_gene: -; j_gene: TRBJ1-1; CDR3aa: ASNRFSGVNTEAF
v_gene: TRBV6-8; d_gene: -; j_gene: TRBJ2-7; CDR3aa: ASSYSIVGGLEQY
v_gene: TRBV28; d_gene: -; j_gene: TRBJ2-1; CDR3aa: ASRTLTRMPYNEQF
v_gene: TRBV6-8; d_gene: -; j_gene: TRBJ2-7; CDR3aa: ASSRRGSYEQY
v_gene: TRBV5-1; d_gene: -; j_gene: TRBJ2-7; CDR3aa: ASSLAGLESSYEQY
v_gene: TRBV18; d_gene: TRBD1; j_gene: TRBJ1-4; CDR3aa: ASSPPEQGGEKLF
v_gene: TRBV19; d_gene: TRBD2; j_gene: TRBJ2-1; CDR3aa: ASSIEPALAGDNEQF
v_gene: TRBV7-7; d_gene: -; j_gene: TRBJ1-2; CDR3aa: ASSVRGTRSGYT
v_gene: TRBV11-1; d_gene: -; j_gene: TRBJ2-1; CDR3aa: ASSLGQGPYNEQF
v_gene: TRBV15; d_gene: TRBD2; j_gene: TRBJ2-5; CDR3aa: ATGLAVGRVRETQY
v_gene: TRBV18; d_gene: -; j_gene: TRBJ2-7; CDR3aa: ASTYTGPEDEQY
v_gene: TRBV5-1; d_gene: -; j_gene: TRBJ2-3; CDR3aa: ASSLAGSTDTQY